This TCR beta chain was recovered during a study of blood T cell repertoires in COVID-19 (dated by TCRdb to about 2020). Notes on the research overall: Samples from collaborators originated in the United States, Italy and Spain and spanned both the acute and convalescent phases of COVID-19. The material from the prospective study consisted of cDNA or gDNA derived from T cells, B-cell-depleted T cells, or PBMCs. Deeply sampled blood TCRbeta repertoires from subjects exposed to, actively infected with, or recovered from COVID-19 were included in the dataset. The repertoires were released in a freely available public database meant as a resource for research on the immune response to SARS-CoV-2. The samples were drawn from two sources: the first 160 participants of the ongoing ImmuneRACE study, and over 1,000 subjects contributed by 6 global collaborators. Nearly every sample came with metadata listing a de-identified subject ID, COVID-19 status, age in years and sex. Where HLA class I and class II types were available, the types were taken from metadata supplied by the sample provider, not from assay-based typing.

The CDR3 sequence holds 15 residues, the cysteine and phenylalanine included. The only DNA kept is the CDR3, 45 bases in frame from the first base. The V and J ends are trimmed by 4 bases and 0 bases, leaving 13 bases between them. CDR1 SGHDT and CDR2 YYEEEE are derived from the germline V gene. Study-level results and caveats: The quantity of clinical and demographic metadata differed by source and by participant and was supplied without curation.

Collaborating institutions collected whole blood in K2EDTA tubes following their own protocols. For TCRbeta analysis, collaborator samples were shipped as frozen whole blood, as isolated PBMCs, or as DNA extracted from either sample type. Notes on this clone: It has no known antigen specificity. Base qualities are missing; no much larger clone stands one base away.

The immunoSEQ Assay, a bias-controlled multiplex PCR, was used to amplify TCRbeta CDR3 regions from genomic DNA. The paper's data handling went like this. The number of nucleated cells in each sample was estimated from the amplification of reference gene primers within the assay. To quantify the absolute abundance of each unique TCRbeta CDR3 rearrangement, sequence reads were collapsed and filtered. For each sample, productive Simpson clonality was calculated as the square root of Simpson's diversity index across productive rearrangements. Held by TCRdb, this immuneACCESS table contains in-frame sequences only and omits some clones. Under half of the omission traces to an unresolved V gene where checked; the cause of the rest is unknown. V and J calls and clone size follow that table, whereas D and trimming were derived from the DNA. This sample has approximately 280,000 clones in its table, and nearly 90% of those were observed once. About 8.5% of the sample comes from the top ten.

The V gene is TRBV5-6 and the J gene is TRBJ1-1, with a tentative D gene TRBD1 over 6 matching bases. This TCR came from a man between 18 and 35 years old with active or convalescent COVID-19. Sequences were obtained from peripheral blood. This receptor has the CDR3 CASSLGGLMNTEAFF. The sequenced DNA: TGTGCCAGCAGCCTGGGGGGGCTTATGAACACTGAAGCTTTCTTT.